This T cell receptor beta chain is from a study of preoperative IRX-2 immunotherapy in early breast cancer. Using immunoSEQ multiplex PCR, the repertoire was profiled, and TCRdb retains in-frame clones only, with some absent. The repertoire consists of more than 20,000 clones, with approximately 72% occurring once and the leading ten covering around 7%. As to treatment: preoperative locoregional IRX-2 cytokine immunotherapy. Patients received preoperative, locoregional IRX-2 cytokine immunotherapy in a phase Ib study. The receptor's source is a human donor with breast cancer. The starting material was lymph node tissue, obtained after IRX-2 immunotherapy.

This chain's CDR3 is CASQRLTNTEAFF. The DNA for the CDR3 is TGTGCCAGCCAAAGGCTGACCAACACTGAAGCTTTCTTT. V usage is TRBV6-8 and J usage is TRBJ1-1, with D uncertain. Deletions cut 8 bases from V and 2 bases from J, with 12 bases between. Per the germline V gene, CDR1 is MNHGY and CDR2 is SAAAGT. The CDR3 loop spans 13 amino acids.